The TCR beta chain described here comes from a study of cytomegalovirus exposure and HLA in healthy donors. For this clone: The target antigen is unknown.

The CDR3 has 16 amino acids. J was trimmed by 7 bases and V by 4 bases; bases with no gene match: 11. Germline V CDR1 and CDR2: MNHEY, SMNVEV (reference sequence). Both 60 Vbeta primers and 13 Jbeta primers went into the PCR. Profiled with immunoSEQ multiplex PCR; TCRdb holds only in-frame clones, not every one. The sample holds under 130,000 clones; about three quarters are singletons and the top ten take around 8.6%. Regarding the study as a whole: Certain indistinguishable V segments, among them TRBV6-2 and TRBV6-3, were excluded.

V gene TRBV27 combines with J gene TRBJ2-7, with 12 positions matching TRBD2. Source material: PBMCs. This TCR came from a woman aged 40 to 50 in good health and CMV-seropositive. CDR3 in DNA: TGTGCCAGCAGTTCCCTAGCGGGGGGGCCAGGGGGAGAGCAGTACTTC. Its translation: CASSSLAGGPGGEQYF.